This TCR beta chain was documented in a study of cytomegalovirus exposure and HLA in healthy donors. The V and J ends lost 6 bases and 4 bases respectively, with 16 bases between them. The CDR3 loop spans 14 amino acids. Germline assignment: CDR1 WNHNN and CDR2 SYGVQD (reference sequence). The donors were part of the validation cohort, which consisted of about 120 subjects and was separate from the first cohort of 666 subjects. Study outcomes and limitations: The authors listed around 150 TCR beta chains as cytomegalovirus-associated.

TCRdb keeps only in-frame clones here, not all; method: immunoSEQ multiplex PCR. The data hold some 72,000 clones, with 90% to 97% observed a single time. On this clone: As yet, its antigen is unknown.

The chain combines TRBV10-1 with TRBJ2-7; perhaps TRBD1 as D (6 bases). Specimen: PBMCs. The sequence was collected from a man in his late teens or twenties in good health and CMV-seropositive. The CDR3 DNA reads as TGCGCCAGCAGCGCCGGGACAAACACGTACGAGCAGTACTTC. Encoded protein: CASSAGTNTYEQYF.